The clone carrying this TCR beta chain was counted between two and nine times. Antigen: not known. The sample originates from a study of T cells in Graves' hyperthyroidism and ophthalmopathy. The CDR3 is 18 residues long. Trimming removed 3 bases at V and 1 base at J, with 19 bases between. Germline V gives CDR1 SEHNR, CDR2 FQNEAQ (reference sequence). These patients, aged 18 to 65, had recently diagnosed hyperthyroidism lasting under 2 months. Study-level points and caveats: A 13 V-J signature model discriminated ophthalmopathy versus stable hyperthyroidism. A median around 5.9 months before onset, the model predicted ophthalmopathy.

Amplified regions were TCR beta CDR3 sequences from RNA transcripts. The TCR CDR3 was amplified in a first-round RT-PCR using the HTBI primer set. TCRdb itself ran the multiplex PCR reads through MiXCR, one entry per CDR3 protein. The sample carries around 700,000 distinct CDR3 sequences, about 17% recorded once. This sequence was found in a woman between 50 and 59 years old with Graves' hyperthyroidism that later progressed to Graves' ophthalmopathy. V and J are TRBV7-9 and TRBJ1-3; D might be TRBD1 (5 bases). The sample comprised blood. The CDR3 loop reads CASSFPLGRARSGNTIYF. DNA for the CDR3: TGTGCCAGCAGCTTCCCTTTGGGCAGGGCTAGGTCTGGAAACACCATATATTTT.